The 28 T cell receptor beta chains given below trace back to one sample, sequenced in a study of cytomegalovirus exposure and HLA in healthy donors. The PCR contained 60 Vbeta and 13 Jbeta primers. The data were produced by immunoSEQ multiplex PCR, yet TCRdb's version contains in-frame clones alone and is incomplete. The data show approximately 130,000 clones, approximately 85% seen once. The specimen sequenced was PBMCs. The receptors were sampled from a woman aged 30 to 39 in good health and CMV-seropositive.

CDR3 in DNA: TGTGCCAGCAGTGGTCGGACTAGCAACATAGAGACCCAGTACTTC. It encodes CASSGRTSNIETQYF. V and J are TRBV2 and TRBJ2-5; the match to TRBD2 covers 8 bases. This CDR3 contains 15 residues. Trimming removed 4 bases from V and 4 bases from J; junction bases left unmatched: 8. CDR1 SNHLY and CDR2 FYNNEI come from the germline V gene. Full variable domain (remainder filled in from reference TRBV2 and TRBJ2-5): EPEVTQTPSHQVTQMGQEVILRCVPISNHLYFYWYRQILGQKVEFLVSFYNNEISEKSEIFDDQFSVERPDGSNFTLKIRSTKLEDSAMYFCASSGRTSNIETQYFGPGTRLLVL.

This sequence joins TRBV9 and TRBJ2-1; D is ambiguous. This CDR3 is built from 13 residues. Germline CDR1 reads SGDLS; CDR2 reads YYNGEE. V lost 0 bases, J lost 4 bases, and 5 bases lay in between. Here the CDR3 reads CASSVASYNEQFF. The CDR3 nucleotides are TGTGCCAGCAGCGTAGCTTCTTACAATGAGCAGTTCTTC.

The rearrangement links TRBV30 to TRBJ2-1; 14 nucleotides line up with TRBD2. Germline V CDR1 and CDR2: GTSNPN, SVGIG (reference sequence). This CDR3 comprises 15 residues. With V trimmed by 2 bases and J by 9 bases, 6 bases remained unmatched. The CDR3 coding sequence is TGTGCCTGGAGTCAAACCGGGACTAGCGGGGGTGAGCAGTTCTTC. Its translation: CAWSQTGTSGGEQFF.

The chain carries TRBV5-1 and TRBJ2-1, with D maybe TRBD2 (6 bases). Germline values: CDR1 SGHRS, CDR2 YFSETQ. V was clipped by 4 bases and J by 9 bases, with 14 bases between them. CDR3 length equals 13 residues. The CDR3 nucleotides read TGCGCCAGCAGCGCCGGACTATCGAGTGAGCAGTTCTTC. Amino acids: CASSAGLSSEQFF.

The chain combines TRBV4-1 with TRBJ1-1, with 8 bases matching TRBD1. The germline CDR1 and CDR2 sequences are MGHRA and YSYEKL. Unmatched junction bases numbered 4, after V lost 3 bases and J lost 1 base. The CDR3 loop spans 15 amino acids. The CDR3 is CASSHGQGSNTEAFF. The CDR3 bases are TGCGCCAGCAGCCACGGACAGGGTTCGAACACTGAAGCTTTCTTT.

This rearrangement joins TRBV20-1 to TRBJ2-3; 7 bases match TRBD1. This CDR3 is 11 amino acids long. Per germline, CDR1 DFQATT and CDR2 SNEGSKA (reference sequence). Germline trimming cut 5 bases from V and 6 bases from J; bases unmatched to any gene: 2. CDR3 protein: CSALTGDTQYF. CDR3 DNA: TGCAGTGCTTTGACAGGGGATACGCAGTATTTT.

This chain connects TRBV5-1 to TRBJ1-1; 10 bases fit TRBD1. V trimming: 2 bases; J trimming: 5 bases; junction bases outside the gene matches: 6. Looked up from germline, CDR1 is SGHRS and CDR2 is YFSETQ. This CDR3 contains 15 residues. The CDR3 loop reads CASSFSGTGVTEAFF. CDR3 in DNA: TGCGCCAGCAGCTTTAGCGGGACAGGGGTTACTGAAGCTTTCTTT.

In this sample, this clone turned up once. The chain carries TRBV14 and TRBJ1-3; 9 nucleotides line up with TRBD1. J lost 3 bases, V lost 4 bases, and 7 bases had no gene match. CDR1 and CDR2 from the germline V gene are SGHDN and FVKESK. The CDR3 is made up of 16 amino acids. CDR3 residues: CASSPLGTGIGNTIYF. The DNA of the CDR3 is TGTGCCAGCAGCCCGCTCGGGACAGGGATTGGAAACACCATATATTTT.

CDR3 DNA sequence: TGTGCCAGCAGCCCCCCTTATGCTGGGACTGAGACCCAGTACTTC. Translated: CASSPPYAGTETQYF. The genes are TRBV14 and TRBJ2-5, with a possible D match to TRBD2 (6 bases). The CDR3 loop spans 15 amino acids. V was cut by 4 bases and J by 5 bases, with 17 bases left in between. From germline, CDR1 is SGHDN and CDR2 FVKESK.

The chain employs TRBV6-1 and TRBJ2-3; D is ambiguous. Trimming removed 2 bases at V and 6 bases at J, with 15 bases between. The CDR3 runs 15 residues. Germline CDR1 MNHNS, CDR2 SASEGT. CDR3 in DNA: TGTGCCAGCAGTGAATTGAGGAGTTTCCCCGATACGCAGTATTTT. Translated, it gives CASSELRSFPDTQYF.

This clone was observed once. The chain recombines TRBV15 with TRBJ2-1; 9 bases are shared with TRBD2. The junction had 11 bases not matched to a gene; V was cut back by 3 bases and J by 8 bases. The CDR3 spans 16 residues. CDR1 is LNHNV, CDR2 YYDKDF, per germline (reference sequence). The CDR3 bases are TGTGCCACCAGCAGGAGCGGGGGGACCATTATATATGAGCAGTTCTTC. Translating it yields CATSRSGGTIIYEQFF.

The chain recombines TRBV6-9 with TRBJ1-3, with D possibly matching TRBD1 (5 bases). V was trimmed by 4 bases and J by 2 bases, leaving 18 bases between them. Germline CDR1 MNHGY, CDR2 SVAAGI. This CDR3 is 17 amino acids long. DNA for the CDR3: TGTGCCAGCAGTTTTAGCGGGGGTACAGCGCCTGGAAACACCATATATTTT. Amino acid sequence: CASSFSGGTAPGNTIYF.

This clone was observed a few times. This rearrangement joins TRBV19 to TRBJ2-3, with 7 bases fitting TRBD2. Germline V CDR1 and CDR2: LNHDA, SQIVND (reference sequence). With V trimmed by 3 bases and J by 0 bases, 9 bases remained unmatched. The CDR3 extends over 17 amino acids. The CDR3 DNA reads as TGTGCCAGTAGTATCCCCTTCGGGCGGGGGAGCACAGATACGCAGTATTTT. As protein: CASSIPFGRGSTDTQYF.

V is TRBV28 and J is TRBJ1-2; weak D call: TRBD1 (6 bases). Germline V gives CDR1 MDHEN, CDR2 SYDVKM. There are 17 residues in the CDR3. Trimming took 2 bases from V and 4 from J, leaving 20 bases between them. The CDR3, as DNA: TGTGCCAGCAGTTTAAGAGCGGAGGGGGGGCTCGGCTATGGCTACACCTTC. Translating it yields CASSLRAEGGLGYGYTF.

The genes are TRBV19 and TRBJ1-3; 8 bases fit TRBD1. The CDR3 is made up of 13 amino acids. From germline, CDR1 is LNHDA and CDR2 SQIVND (reference sequence). Trimming took 8 bases from V and 4 from J; bases not matched to a gene: 4. The CDR3 protein is CASQRDRGNTIYF. CDR3 sequence (DNA): TGTGCCAGTCAAAGGGACAGGGGAAACACCATATATTTT.

CDR3 DNA: TGTGCCATCAGTGAGGCGGATATCTATGGCTACACCTTC. As protein: CAISEADIYGYTF. This chain links TRBV10-3 with TRBJ1-2, with no clear D. Deletions cut 2 bases from V and 4 bases from J, with 8 bases between. This CDR3 has 13 residues. CDR1 and CDR2 from the germline V gene are ENHRY and SYGVKD.

The sample holds one count of this clone. This chain uses TRBV15 with TRBJ2-7; D unclear. V shed 8 bases and J shed 4 bases, with 12 bases lying between them. The germline CDR1 and CDR2 sequences are LNHNV and YYDKDF (reference sequence). The CDR3 extends over 12 amino acids. DNA for the CDR3: TGTGCCACCGGAGTGGAATATTACGAGCAGTACTTC. It yields the protein CATGVEYYEQYF.

The chain's CDR3 is CASSPSGDYEQYF. CDR3 sequence (DNA): TGTGCCAGCTCACCCTCCGGGGACTACGAGCAGTACTTC. The V call is TRBV18, the J call TRBJ2-7; D is possibly TRBD2 (5 bases). CDR1 KGHSH and CDR2 LQKENI come from the germline V gene. Deletions cut 3 bases from V and 3 bases from J, with 9 bases between. The CDR3 runs to 13 residues. Combining the CDR3 with reference TRBV18 and TRBJ2-7 gives the whole variable domain NAGVMQNPRHLVRRRGQEARLRCSPMKGHSHVYWYRQLPEEGLKFMVYLQKENIIDESGMPKERFSAEFPKEGPSILRIQQVVRGDSAAYFCASSPSGDYEQYFGPGTRLTVT.

V and J are TRBV7-9 and TRBJ2-2, with 9 bases aligning to TRBD1. Trimming cost V 3 bases and J 1 base; bases outside gene matches: 3. Germline V gene data show CDR1 as SEHNR and CDR2 as FQNEAQ (reference sequence). The CDR3 has 16 amino acids. The CDR3 sequence: CASSFGTGLNTGELFF. CDR3 DNA: TGTGCCAGCAGCTTTGGGACAGGGCTGAACACCGGGGAGCTGTTTTTT. The variable domain in full, completed from reference TRBV7-9 and TRBJ2-2, reads DTGVSQNPRHKITKRGQNVTFRCDPISEHNRLYWYRQTLGQGPEFLTYFQNEAQLEKSRLLSDRFSAERPKGSFSTLEIQRTEQGDSAMYLCASSFGTGLNTGELFFGEGSRLTVL.

This sequence joins TRBV5-1 and TRBJ1-3; 10 nucleotides agree with TRBD1. The CDR3 extends over 15 amino acids. The ends lost 4 bases at V and 3 bases at J; junction bases unmatched: 4. Per germline, CDR1 SGHRS and CDR2 YFSETQ. The CDR3, as DNA: TGCGCCAGCAGCCCCGGGACAGGGGATGGAAACACCATATATTTT. Its protein product is CASSPGTGDGNTIYF.

The gene calls are TRBV6-1 and TRBJ1-2; unclear D gene. Germline V CDR1 and CDR2: MNHNS, SASEGT. The CDR3 consists of 12 residues. Trimming took 10 bases from V and 4 from J, leaving 13 bases between them. Here the CDR3 DNA reads TGTGCCACCCCAGGACTCATCTATGGCTACACCTTC. This sequence encodes CATPGLIYGYTF.

This chain joins TRBV5-1 and TRBJ2-7, with TRBD2 as a possible D gene (6 bases). This CDR3 has 15 amino acids. V lost 5 bases, J lost 0 bases, and 15 bases lay in between. Germline CDR1 is SGHRS and CDR2 is YFSETQ. CDR3 sequence (DNA): TGCGCCAGCAGTACTCTAGCGCCAAGCTCCTACGAGCAGTACTTC. Its translation: CASSTLAPSSYEQYF.

This clone was picked up one time. The gene calls are TRBV2 and TRBJ2-5; 9 bases line up with TRBD2. V was pared by 2 bases and J by 3 bases, with 4 bases of the junction left unmatched. This CDR3 region has 15 residues. The germline V gene has CDR1 SNHLY and CDR2 FYNNEI. The CDR3 coding sequence is TGTGCCAGCAGTGAAAGGCGGGGGGGCGAAGAGACCCAGTACTTC. Protein sequence: CASSERRGGEETQYF.

The chain joins TRBV7-9 to TRBJ2-5; no clear D. The CDR3 covers 11 residues. Germline V gene lookup returns CDR1 SEHNR and CDR2 FQNEAQ (reference sequence). Trimming removed 5 bases from V and 3 bases from J, with 4 bases in between. CDR3 protein: CASSAEETQYF. The CDR3 bases are TGTGCCAGCAGCGCGGAAGAGACCCAGTACTTC.

This chain connects TRBV9 to TRBJ2-7, with 9 bases that match TRBD2. This CDR3 has 14 amino acids. Losses at the gene ends were 0 bases for V and 6 bases for J; bases not matched to a gene: 4. Germline V gene data show CDR1 as SGDLS and CDR2 as YYNGEE. CDR3 sequence reads: CASSVDQRGVEQYF. CDR3 in DNA: TGTGCCAGCAGCGTAGACCAGCGGGGGGTCGAGCAGTACTTC.

J is TRBJ1-2 and V is TRBV30; D is undetermined. The CDR3 runs to 14 residues. The V gene's germline CDR1 is GTSNPN and CDR2 SVGIG (reference sequence). Trimming cost V 0 bases and J 5 bases, with 13 bases left between them. The CDR3 DNA sequence: TGTGCCTGGAGTGTACTGCGGGCCTCGTATGGCTACACCTTC. This codes for CAWSVLRASYGYTF.

V gene TRBV18 combines with J gene TRBJ1-1, with D unclear. Trimming pared 3 bases from V and 1 base from J, leaving 6 bases between. Germline CDR1 and CDR2: KGHSH and LQKENI. This CDR3 is 13 amino acids long. The CDR3 loop is CASSPQENTEAFF. The CDR3 DNA reads TGTGCCAGCTCACCGCAGGAGAACACTGAAGCTTTCTTT.

The chain employs TRBV6-1 and TRBJ2-7; perhaps TRBD2 as D (5 bases). There are 14 residues in the CDR3. Germline values: CDR1 MNHNS, CDR2 SASEGT. V lost 5 bases and J 2 bases, leaving 13 bases between the germline ends. The CDR3 sequence is CASSSWTDAYEQYF. CDR3 bases: TGTGCCAGCAGTTCCTGGACTGACGCCTACGAGCAGTACTTC.